The rows below give T cell receptor beta chains drawn from one sample of a study of cytomegalovirus exposure and HLA in healthy donors. Repertoires were generated with immunoSEQ multiplex PCR, while TCRdb's copy carries only in-frame clones and drops some. This table holds some 130,000 clones, 77% found once. Sequencing input: PBMCs. Every receptor here comes from a male donor in good health and CMV-seronegative. Both conserved end residues are part of each CDR3. Each record gives: J gene, V gene, CDR3 protein.

TRBJ2-1,TRBV11-2,CASSLTSGGYNEQFF
TRBJ2-7,TRBV6-1,CASAPDRPYEQYF
TRBJ2-5,TRBV5-1,CASSVGHGGETQYF
TRBJ2-1,TRBV7-9,CASSPTGGNEQFF
TRBJ1-2,TRBV5-1,CASSLGGRDGYTF
TRBJ2-7,TRBV28,CASSPRLAGGEQYF
TRBJ1-1,TRBV14,CASSLRPTGTISNEAFF
TRBJ1-2,TRBV7-3,CASSTGTGGGYTF
TRBJ2-1,TRBV7-9,CASSLASGIAYNEQFF
TRBJ2-1,TRBV9,CASSVGSGGLAYNEQFF
TRBJ2-7,TRBV5-8,CASTYISYEQYF
TRBJ2-3,TRBV2,CASSLGGGTDTQYF
TRBJ1-6,TRBV5-4,CASSAGAGLNSPLHF
TRBJ2-7,TRBV2,CASYYQGATYEQYF